What follows are 22 T cell receptor beta chains derived from one specimen sequenced in a study of beta chain features in type 1 diabetes. Expressed TCRB transcripts were sequenced because the entire RNA isolate underwent reverse transcription. Sequencing used immunoSEQ multiplex PCR; TCRdb keeps in-frame clones, though not all of them. The table includes about 240,000 clones, approximately 13% detected once. These receptors have no identified antigens. The study's findings and limits: Moderate yet significant TCRB CDR3 shortening was seen in Type 1 diabetes patients in all four CD4+ subsets.

Sequenced material: naive CD4+ T cells from blood. The receptors were gathered from a man younger than 45 with type 1 diabetes.

The chain uses TRBV11-3 and TRBJ1-5; 10 bases fit TRBD1. The CDR3 totals 15 residues. CDR1 and CDR2 (germline): SGHNT, YENEEA. With V trimmed by 5 bases and J by 3 bases, 4 bases remained unmatched. The CDR3: CASSKGQGYNQPQHF. The CDR3 nucleotides are TGTGCCAGCAGCAAGGGACAGGGGTACAATCAGCCCCAGCATTTT.

This clone was counted only a few times. The gene calls are TRBV19 and TRBJ1-2; a possible D gene is TRBD1 (6 bases). The V gene's germline CDR1 is LNHDA and CDR2 SQIVND (reference sequence). V lost 3 bases to trimming and J lost 3 bases, with 8 bases between them. The CDR3 length is 13 residues. CDR3 in DNA: TGTGCCAGTAGTATGTCAGGGGACTATGGCTACACCTTC. Amino acids: CASSMSGDYGYTF.

The chain has TRBV25-1 and TRBJ2-5; 8 bases match TRBD2. V was pared by 1 base and J by 4 bases, with 5 bases of the junction left unmatched. Looked up from germline, CDR1 is MGHDK and CDR2 is SYGVNS. The CDR3 is 15 amino acids. In nucleotides, the CDR3 is TGTGCCAGCAGTGAATCGGGACTAGGGCGAGAGACCCAGTACTTC. This encodes CASSESGLGRETQYF. Complete variable domain (other parts from reference TRBV25-1 and TRBJ2-5): EADIYQTPRYLVIGTGKKITLECSQTMGHDKMYWYQQDPGMELHLIHYSYGVNSTEKGDLSSESTVSRIRTEHFPLTLESARPSHTSQYLCASSESGLGRETQYFGPGTRLLVL.

This clone was detected a few times. The CDR3 loop is CASSVSAGNTEAFF. CDR3 nucleotide sequence: TGTGCCAGCAGCGTCTCCGCGGGGAACACTGAAGCTTTCTTT. This chain links TRBV9 with TRBJ1-1; D gene uncertain. The CDR3 is made up of 14 amino acids. V was cut by 2 bases and J by 1 base, with 9 bases left in between. Germline assignment: CDR1 SGDLS and CDR2 YYNGEE.

This chain uses TRBV6-1 with TRBJ2-7, with a tentative D call TRBD1 (5 bases). V shed 8 bases and J shed 5 bases, with 16 bases lying between them. The germline V gene has CDR1 MNHNS and CDR2 SASEGT. The CDR3 length is 13 residues. CDR3 nucleotide sequence: TGTGCCAGCTATCACAGGAAGTCCAACGAGCAGTACTTC. The encoded protein is CASYHRKSNEQYF.

CDR3 DNA: TGTGCCAGCAGTTACACCCCGGGAGGGTGGGAGACCCAGTACTTC. Its translation: CASSYTPGGWETQYF. The V call is TRBV6-5, the J call TRBJ2-5; 8 bases match TRBD2. CDR3 length: 15 amino acids. Looked up from germline, CDR1 is MNHEY and CDR2 is SVGAGI. V lost 2 bases to trimming and J lost 5 bases; unmatched junction nucleotides: 7.

The sample holds a few counts of this clone. This chain's CDR3 is CASSPGQLNGYTF. Here the CDR3 DNA reads TGTGCCAGCAGCCCGGGACAGCTAAATGGCTACACCTTC. This sequence joins TRBV4-2 and TRBJ1-2, with 7 bases matching TRBD1. The V gene end was trimmed by 4 bases and the J gene end by 6 bases; junction bases not matched to a gene: 5. The germline V gene encodes CDR1 LGHNA and CDR2 YNFKEQ. CDR3 size: 13 residues.

The rearrangement links TRBV9 to TRBJ2-5; D ambiguous. CDR1 is SGDLS, CDR2 YYNGEE, per germline. Trimming took 0 bases from V and 5 from J, leaving 8 bases between them. The length of the CDR3 is 13 residues. DNA of the CDR3: TGTGCCAGCAGCGTAGGTAGCAGCGAGACCCAGTACTTC. Protein: CASSVGSSETQYF.

This clone has only a few counts. The gene calls are TRBV4-1 and TRBJ1-5; tentatively, D is TRBD1 (5 bases). V was pared by 1 base and J by 0 bases, with 16 bases between. The germline V gene encodes CDR1 MGHRA and CDR2 YSYEKL. The CDR3 sequence is 18 residues long. The CDR3 DNA reads TGCGCCAGCAGCCAAGGACTGACGGGGGGGAATAGCAATCAGCCCCAGCATTTT. Amino acid sequence: CASSQGLTGGNSNQPQHF.

This clone was picked up a small number of times. The gene calls are TRBV11-3 and TRBJ2-3; the match to TRBD2 covers 8 bases. The V gene end was trimmed by 5 bases and the J gene end by 0 bases; junction bases not matched to a gene: 7. CDR1 and CDR2 (germline): SGHNT, YENEEA. CDR3 length: 16 amino acids. CDR3 residues: CASSRGGTSSTDTQYF. CDR3 DNA: TGTGCCAGCAGCCGCGGGGGGACTTCTAGCACAGATACGCAGTATTTT.

A few counts support this clone. The chain employs TRBV7-9 and TRBJ2-7, with D maybe TRBD2 (8 bases). Germline CDR1 SEHNR, CDR2 FQNEAQ (reference sequence). V was pared by 5 bases and J by 5 bases, with 16 bases between. The CDR3 totals 14 residues. The CDR3 nucleotides are TGTGCCAGCAGCCCCAGGGGGACTAGTGACGAGCAGTACTTC. It is translated as CASSPRGTSDEQYF.

The V call is TRBV5-1, the J call TRBJ2-5; a weak D match, TRBD2 (5 bases). CDR1 is SGHRS and CDR2 is YFSETQ in the germline V gene. Trimming removed 4 bases at V and 0 bases at J, with 10 bases between. This CDR3 region has 14 residues. The CDR3 is CASSLSGNQETQYF. CDR3 DNA: TGCGCCAGCAGCCTTTCGGGAAACCAAGAGACCCAGTACTTC. Full variable domain (missing parts from reference TRBV5-1 and TRBJ2-5): KAGVTQTPRYLIKTRGQQVTLSCSPISGHRSVSWYQQTPGQGLQFLFEYFSETQRNKGNFPGRFSGRQFSNSRSEMNVSTLELGDSALYLCASSLSGNQETQYFGPGTRLLVL.

V is TRBV27 and J is TRBJ2-7; 10 positions match TRBD1. Unmatched junction bases numbered 5, after V lost 0 bases and J lost 3 bases. Germline V gene lookup returns CDR1 MNHEY and CDR2 SMNVEV (reference sequence). The CDR3 sequence is 16 residues long. CDR3 protein: CASSLSPGQGIYEQYF. CDR3 sequence (DNA): TGTGCCAGCAGTTTATCGCCGGGACAGGGGATCTACGAGCAGTACTTC.

This clone was picked up a small number of times. The V gene is TRBV5-4, the J gene TRBJ2-7; possible D gene TRBD2, 5 bases. Per germline, CDR1 SGHNT and CDR2 YYREEE (reference sequence). Trimming removed 3 bases from V and 5 bases from J, with 12 bases in between. CDR3 length: 13 residues. The CDR3: CASSSVGADEQYF. In DNA form, the CDR3 reads TGTGCCAGCAGCTCAGTGGGAGCGGACGAGCAGTACTTC. Based on the CDR3 plus reference TRBV5-4 and TRBJ2-7, the full variable domain is ETGVTQSPTHLIKTRGQQVTLRCSSQSGHNTVSWYQQALGQGPQFIFQYYREEENGRGNFPPRFSGLQFPNYSSELNVNALELDDSALYLCASSSVGADEQYFGPGTRLTVT.

The chain employs TRBV4-1 and TRBJ1-2; D unclear. Trimming pared 1 base from V and 8 bases from J, leaving 20 bases between. Germline V CDR1 and CDR2: MGHRA, YSYEKL. The CDR3 is made up of 16 amino acids. The DNA for the CDR3 is TGCGCCAGCAGCCAAGTTTATTATAGTGACTCGGGAGGCTACACCTTC. Its protein product is CASSQVYYSDSGGYTF.

Only a few counts were recorded for this clone. The genes are TRBV5-4 and TRBJ2-5; 9 nucleotides line up with TRBD1. CDR1 and CDR2 (germline): SGHNT, YYREEE (reference sequence). V was clipped by 2 bases and J by 4 bases; unmatched bases: 6. The CDR3 runs to 15 residues. As DNA, the CDR3 is TGTGCCAGCAGCTTTGGACAGGGGCCGGGAGAGACCCAGTACTTC. It yields the protein CASSFGQGPGETQYF.

The chain joins TRBV9 to TRBJ2-2; 8 bases map to TRBD1. The CDR3 sequence is 15 residues long. The germline gives CDR1 SGDLS, CDR2 YYNGEE. With V trimmed by 7 bases and J by 3 bases, 8 bases remained unmatched. CDR3 sequence (DNA): TGTGCCAGCTCCTGGGACAGGTGGTACACCGGGGAGCTGTTTTTT. This sequence encodes CASSWDRWYTGELFF.

The rearrangement links TRBV4-2 to TRBJ2-5, with a tentative D call TRBD2 (7 bases). From germline, CDR1 is LGHNA and CDR2 YNFKEQ. Trimming shortened V by 1 base and J by 1 base, and 19 bases separated the two germline ends. The CDR3 totals 18 residues. In nucleotides, the CDR3 is TGTGCCAGCAGCCAAGTTGGGACCCGGGGGGCGGGCCAAGAGACCCAGTACTTC. Translating gives CASSQVGTRGAGQETQYF.

The chain is built from TRBV29-1 and TRBJ2-1, with 10 bases lining up with TRBD1. J gave up 5 bases and V 1 base, and 5 bases lay outside the gene matches. The CDR3 loop spans 15 amino acids. CDR1 is SQVTM, CDR2 ANQGSEA, per germline. Written as DNA, the CDR3 is TGCAGCGTTGAAGCCGGGACAGGGGTAAACAATGAGCAGTTCTTC. It specifies CSVEAGTGVNNEQFF.

The V call is TRBV5-4, the J call TRBJ2-7; 7 bases are shared with TRBD1. Germline CDR1 is SGHNT and CDR2 is YYREEE (reference sequence). V lost 4 bases, J lost 3 bases, and 10 bases stayed unmatched. This CDR3 contains 15 residues. CDR3: CASSLRQGLGYEQYF. The CDR3 DNA reads TGTGCCAGCAGCCTACGACAGGGTTTAGGCTACGAGCAGTACTTC.

This clone has only a few counts. This chain joins TRBV7-6 and TRBJ1-1, with D possibly matching TRBD1 (6 bases). This CDR3 contains 16 residues. Trimming took off 5 bases at V and 0 bases at J, with 16 bases between the two ends. Looked up from germline, CDR1 is SGHVS and CDR2 is FNYEAQ. The DNA for the CDR3 is TGTGCCAGCAGCGGATACGGGACACTCATGAACACTGAAGCTTTCTTT. It specifies CASSGYGTLMNTEAFF.

This clone has more than one count but fewer than ten. Other nucleotide sequences in the sample specify the same CDR3. This sequence joins TRBV11-2 and TRBJ2-5; maybe TRBD2 (5 bases). The CDR3 length is 14 residues. Germline V gene lookup returns CDR1 SGHAT and CDR2 FQNNGV. Between the trimmed V and J ends, which lost 4 bases and 5 bases, there was a span of 14 bases. The CDR3 region is CASSSSGSGETQYF. CDR3 sequence (DNA): TGTGCCAGCAGCTCCAGCGGTTCGGGGGAGACCCAGTACTTC.